A selection of T cell receptor beta chains follows, all from one sample in a study of CD8+ T cells in alopecia areata. The data were produced by immunoSEQ multiplex PCR, yet TCRdb's version contains in-frame clones alone and is incomplete. The data show 150,000 to 200,000 clones, 59% seen once. Sequencing was performed on CD4+ T cells sorted from blood, taken at week 0. Receptors originate from a human donor with alopecia areata. Both conserved end residues are part of each CDR3. A D gene is named only where the DNA matches it firmly. Part of the rows lack a size; the others show once, few, many or a class for expanded clones.

D gene	V gene	clone size	J gene	CDR3 DNA	CDR3 protein
TRBD2	TRBV5-1	few	TRBJ2-2	TGCGCCAGCAGCTTGGCGGGACTAGACTCACCCGGGGAGCTGTTTTTT	CASSLAGLDSPGELFF
TRBD1	TRBV7-2	few	TRBJ2-7	TGTGCCAGCAGCTGGGGACAGGCGGGCGAGCAGTACTTC	CASSWGQAGEQYF
NA	TRBV30	NA	TRBJ1-3	TGTGCCTGGAGCATCGGAGACAGCCTCTCTGGAAACACCATATATTTT	CAWSIGDSLSGNTIYF
NA	TRBV29-1	NA	TRBJ1-1	TGCAGCGTTGATCGAATAGGACAGAACACTGAAGCTTTCTTT	CSVDRIGQNTEAFF
NA	TRBV29-1	few	TRBJ2-5	TGCAGCGCCGAATGGGGGGGCCGGGGAGAGACCCAGTACTTC	CSAEWGGRGETQYF
TRBD1	TRBV29-1	once	TRBJ1-1	TGCAGCGTTGACCCCGGACAGGGGGTCTCTGAAGCTTTCTTT	CSVDPGQGVSEAFF
NA	TRBV29-1	few	TRBJ1-2	TGCAGCGTTCCGGGTTCGGGGCCCTATGGCTACACCTTC	CSVPGSGPYGYTF
TRBD1	TRBV28	NA	TRBJ1-2	TGTGCCAGCAGTCCCCGACAGGGGGTTTACACCTTC	CASSPRQGVYTF
TRBD1	TRBV7-3	NA	TRBJ2-3	TGTGCCAGCAGCTTAAGGGGACAGAGCACAGATACGCAGTATTTT	CASSLRGQSTDTQYF
NA	TRBV5-1	NA	TRBJ1-1	TGCGCCAGCAGCGGGAACACTGAAGCTTTCTTT	CASSGNTEAFF
TRBD1	TRBV14	once	TRBJ1-1	TGTGCCAGCAGACCGCAACCGACAGGGATAACTGAAGCTTTCTTT	CASRPQPTGITEAFF